Listed below are T cell receptor beta chains from one sample, sequenced in a study of beta chain features in type 1 diabetes. Produced via immunoSEQ multiplex PCR; TCRdb's table is partial and in-frame only. The table records roughly 260,000 clones, approximately 10% of them present only once. Sequencing was carried out using naive CD4+ T cells from blood. The receptors come from a man in his thirties or forties with type 1 diabetes. The CDR3 runs from the conserved cysteine through the conserved F or W. Each record gives: J gene, clone size, V gene, D gene, CDR3 DNA, CDR3 protein. D genes are given only for firm matches. Size tells how often a clone was seen (once, few, many) or the class of an expanded clone, and some rows leave it out.

>TRBJ1-6|NA|TRBV7-2|TRBD1
TGTGCCAGCAGCTTAGAGGGGACAGGGTCCTATAATTCACCCCTCCACTTT
CASSLEGTGSYNSPLHF
>TRBJ1-1|few|TRBV7-9|NA
TGTGCCAGCACCCTTAGCCTGAGGGCTTTCTTT
CASTLSLRAFF
>TRBJ1-1|NA|TRBV7-3|NA
TGTGCCAGCAGCCACTTAGACAGGTTAGGAACTGAAGCTTTCTTT
CASSHLDRLGTEAFF
>TRBJ2-3|once|TRBV18|TRBD2
TGTGCCAGCTCACCACCGGTTGGCGGGGGGCAAGATACGCAGTATTTT
CASSPPVGGGQDTQYF
>TRBJ2-3|NA|TRBV10-3|NA
TGTGCCATCGGGGCGGGACTCTTGCAGTATTTT
CAIGAGLLQYF
>TRBJ2-5|few|TRBV7-3|NA
TGTGCCAGCAGCTTCCAGGGGGGCCAAGAGACCCAGTACTTC
CASSFQGGQETQYF
>TRBJ2-2|few|TRBV7-2|NA
TGTGCCAGCAGCCTCGCGGCCACCGGGGAGCTGTTTTTT
CASSLAATGELFF
>TRBJ2-7|NA|TRBV18|NA
TGTGCCAGCTCAGGGGGCCAGGGCGGAACCTACGAGCAGTACTTC
CASSGGQGGTYEQYF
>TRBJ2-1|NA|TRBV4-1|TRBD2
TGCGCCAGCAGCCAAAGAACTAGCGGGGACTACAATGAGCAGTTCTTC
CASSQRTSGDYNEQFF
>TRBJ1-3|few|TRBV25-1|NA
TGTGCCAGCAGCCAGGGTATAGGAAACACCATATATTTT
CASSQGIGNTIYF
>TRBJ1-2|NA|TRBV21-1|NA
TGTGCCAGCAGCAACAGGGATCTGAACTATGGCTACACCTTC
CASSNRDLNYGYTF
>TRBJ2-5|NA|TRBV5-1|NA
TGCGCCAGCAGCTTACCAGGGAAAGAGACCCAGTACTTC
CASSLPGKETQYF
>TRBJ1-1|NA|TRBV6-5|NA
TGTGCCAGCAGTTACGAGCGGCGCACTGAAGCTTTCTTT
CASSYERRTEAFF
>TRBJ1-5|few|TRBV6-5|NA
TGTGCCAGCAGTCCAAACCTCGGGCAGCCCCAGCATTTT
CASSPNLGQPQHF
>TRBJ2-7|few|TRBV7-7|TRBD1
TGTGCTAGCAGCTCTCCGGGACAGCTCTACGAGCAGTACTTC
CASSSPGQLYEQYF
>TRBJ1-4|few|TRBV2|NA
TGTGCCAGCAGGATTACACCAACTAATGAAAAACTGTTTTTT
CASRITPTNEKLFF
>TRBJ2-7|few|TRBV4-2|NA
TGTGCCAGCAGCCAAGATCTTGCGGGGTCCTACGAGCAGTACTTC
CASSQDLAGSYEQYF
>TRBJ2-7|NA|TRBV15|TRBD1
TGTGCCACCAGCAGAGCCGGGACAGGGAACTACGAGCAGTACTTC
CATSRAGTGNYEQYF
>TRBJ2-7|few|TRBV5-1|TRBD1
TGCGCCAGCAGCTGGGGACAGGGATACGAGCAGTACTTC
CASSWGQGYEQYF
>TRBJ2-7|few|TRBV15|NA
TGTGCCACCAGCAGAGTACAGGGCTACGAGCAGTACTTC
CATSRVQGYEQYF
>TRBJ1-4|few|TRBV19|TRBD1
TGTGCCAGTACTCAACAAACCGGGACAGGGGCGGAAAAACTGTTTTTT
CASTQQTGTGAEKLFF
>TRBJ2-2|once|TRBV7-2|TRBD1
TGTGCCAGCAGCCCCAATTATTTTGGGGACAGGCGAACCGGGGAGCTGTTTTTT
CASSPNYFGDRRTGELFF
>TRBJ1-1|few|TRBV1|NA
NA
CTSSFAGGTPEAFF
>TRBJ1-2|NA|TRBV2|TRBD1
TGTGCCAGCAGGGGACAGGACTATGGCTACACCTTC
CASRGQDYGYTF
>TRBJ2-1|NA|TRBV11-3|TRBD2
TGTGCCAGCAGCCCAGGGACTAGCGGGGAGGGTAGTCAGTTCTTC
CASSPGTSGEGSQFF
>TRBJ1-5|NA|TRBV7-2|TRBD1
TGTGCCAGCAGTCCCCAGGGGGCATATCAGCCCCAGCATTTT
CASSPQGAYQPQHF
>TRBJ2-1|few|TRBV5-1|NA
TGCGCCAGCAGCTTGGGGACTATTGACAATGAGCAGTTCTTC
CASSLGTIDNEQFF
>TRBJ2-3|NA|TRBV27|NA
TGTGCCAGCAGTTCCCGGGTCACCACAGATACGCAGTATTTT
CASSSRVTTDTQYF
>TRBJ2-5|few|TRBV20-1|NA
TGCAGTGTTTTCAGGGTGGAGACCCAGTACTTC
CSVFRVETQYF
>TRBJ1-6|NA|TRBV7-9|NA
TGTGCCAGCAGCTCAGAAGGTACAGGGCCCCTCCACTTT
CASSSEGTGPLHF
>TRBJ1-1|few|TRBV6-1|NA
TGTGCCAGCAGTGAGAGGGTACCGAACACTGAAGCTTTCTTT
CASSERVPNTEAFF
>TRBJ2-7|NA|TRBV9|NA
TGTGCCAGCAGCGTAGCGGCAGGAAATTCTTACGAGCAGTACTTC
CASSVAAGNSYEQYF
>TRBJ2-1|few|TRBV5-1|NA
TGCGCCAGCAGCTGGGGGGAGGAGCAGTTCTTC
CASSWGEEQFF
>TRBJ2-2|few|TRBV2|TRBD1
TGTGCCAGCAGTGAAGGGGACAGATACACCGGGGAGCTGTTTTTT
CASSEGDRYTGELFF
>TRBJ1-5|NA|TRBV19|NA
TGTGCCAGTAAAGAACAGGGCATGAGTCAGCCCCAGCATTTT
CASKEQGMSQPQHF
>TRBJ2-3|NA|TRBV2|TRBD1
TGTGCCAGCAGATCCGGGACAGGGAGAATCCGGGTCACAGATACGCAGTATTTT
CASRSGTGRIRVTDTQYF
>TRBJ2-3|few|TRBV29-1|TRBD2
TGCAGCGTGTCTATAGCGGGGGGGCAGGCAGATACGCAGTATTTT
CSVSIAGGQADTQYF
>TRBJ2-5|few|TRBV27|TRBD2
TGTGCCAGCAGTCCAGCTAGCGGGGGGGCTGAGACCCAGTACTTC
CASSPASGGAETQYF
>TRBJ1-1|NA|TRBV5-1|NA
TGCGCCAGCAGCCCCCTGGGGCAGAACACTGAAGCTTTCTTT
CASSPLGQNTEAFF
>TRBJ2-1|NA|TRBV9|TRBD2
TGTGCCAGCAGCGTACTGGCTAGCGGGTTGAATGAGCAGTTCTTC
CASSVLASGLNEQFF
>TRBJ2-1|NA|TRBV5-1|TRBD1
TGCGCCAGCAGCCCGCGCCCGGACAGGGGAGATGATGAGCAGTTCTTC
CASSPRPDRGDDEQFF
>TRBJ2-5|NA|TRBV30|TRBD2
TGTGCCTGGACCATAGCGGGGGGGCCAGGGACCCAGTACTTC
CAWTIAGGPGTQYF